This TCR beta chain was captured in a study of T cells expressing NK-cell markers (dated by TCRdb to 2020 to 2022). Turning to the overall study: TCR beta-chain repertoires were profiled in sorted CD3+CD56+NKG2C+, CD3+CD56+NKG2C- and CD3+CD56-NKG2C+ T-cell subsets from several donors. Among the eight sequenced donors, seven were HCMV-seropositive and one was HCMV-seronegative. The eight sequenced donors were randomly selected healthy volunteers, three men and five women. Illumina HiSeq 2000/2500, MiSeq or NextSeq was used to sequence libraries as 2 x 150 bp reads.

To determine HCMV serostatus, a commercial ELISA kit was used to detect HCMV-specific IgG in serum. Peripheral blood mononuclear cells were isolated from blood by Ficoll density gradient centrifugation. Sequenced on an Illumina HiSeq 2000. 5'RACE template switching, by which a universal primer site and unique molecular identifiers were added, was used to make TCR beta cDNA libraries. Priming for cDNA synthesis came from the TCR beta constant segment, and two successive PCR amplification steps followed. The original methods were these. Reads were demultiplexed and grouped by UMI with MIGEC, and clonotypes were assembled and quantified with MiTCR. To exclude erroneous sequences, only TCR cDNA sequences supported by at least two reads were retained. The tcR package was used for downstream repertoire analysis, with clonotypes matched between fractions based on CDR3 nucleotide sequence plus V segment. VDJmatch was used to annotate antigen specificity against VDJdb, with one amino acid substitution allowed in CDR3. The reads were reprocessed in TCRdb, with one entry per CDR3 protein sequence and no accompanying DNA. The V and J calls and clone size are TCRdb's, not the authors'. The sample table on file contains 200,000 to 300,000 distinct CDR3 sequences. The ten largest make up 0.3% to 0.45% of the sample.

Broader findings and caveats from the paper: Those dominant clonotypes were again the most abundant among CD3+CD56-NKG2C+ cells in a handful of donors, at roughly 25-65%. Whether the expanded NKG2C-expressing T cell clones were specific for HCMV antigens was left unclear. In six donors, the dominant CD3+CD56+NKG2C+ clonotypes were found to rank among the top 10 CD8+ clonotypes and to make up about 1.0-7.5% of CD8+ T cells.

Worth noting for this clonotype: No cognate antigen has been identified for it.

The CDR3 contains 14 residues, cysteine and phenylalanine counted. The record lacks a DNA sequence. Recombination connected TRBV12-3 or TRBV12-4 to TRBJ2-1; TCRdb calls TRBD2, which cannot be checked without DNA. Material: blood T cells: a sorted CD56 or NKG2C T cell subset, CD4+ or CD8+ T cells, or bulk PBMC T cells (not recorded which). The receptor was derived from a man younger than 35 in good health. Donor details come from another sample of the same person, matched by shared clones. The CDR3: CASSFRRGRGEQFF.